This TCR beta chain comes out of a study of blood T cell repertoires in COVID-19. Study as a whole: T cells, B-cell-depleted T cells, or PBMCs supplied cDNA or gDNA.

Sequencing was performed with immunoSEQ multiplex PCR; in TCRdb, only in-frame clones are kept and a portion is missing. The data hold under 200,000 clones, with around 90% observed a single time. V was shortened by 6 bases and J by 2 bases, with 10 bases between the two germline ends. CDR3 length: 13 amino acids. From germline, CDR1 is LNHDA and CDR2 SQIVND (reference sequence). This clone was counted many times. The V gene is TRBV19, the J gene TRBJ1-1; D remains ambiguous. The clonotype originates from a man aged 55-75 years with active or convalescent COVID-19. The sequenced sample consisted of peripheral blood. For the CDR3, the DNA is TGTGCCAGTAGGGCGGGGAGAAACACTGAAGCTTTCTTT. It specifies CASRAGRNTEAFF.